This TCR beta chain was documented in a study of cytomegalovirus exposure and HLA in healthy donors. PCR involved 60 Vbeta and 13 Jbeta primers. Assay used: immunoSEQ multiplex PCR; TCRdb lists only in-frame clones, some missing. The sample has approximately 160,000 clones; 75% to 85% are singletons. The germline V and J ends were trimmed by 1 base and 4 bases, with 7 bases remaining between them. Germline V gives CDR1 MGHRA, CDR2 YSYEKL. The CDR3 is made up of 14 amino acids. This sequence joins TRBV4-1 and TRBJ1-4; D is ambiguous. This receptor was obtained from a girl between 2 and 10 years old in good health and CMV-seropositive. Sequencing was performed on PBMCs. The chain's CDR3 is CASSQAGSNEKLFF. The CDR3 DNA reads TGCGCCAGCAGCCAAGCGGGGAGTAATGAAAAACTGTTTTTT.